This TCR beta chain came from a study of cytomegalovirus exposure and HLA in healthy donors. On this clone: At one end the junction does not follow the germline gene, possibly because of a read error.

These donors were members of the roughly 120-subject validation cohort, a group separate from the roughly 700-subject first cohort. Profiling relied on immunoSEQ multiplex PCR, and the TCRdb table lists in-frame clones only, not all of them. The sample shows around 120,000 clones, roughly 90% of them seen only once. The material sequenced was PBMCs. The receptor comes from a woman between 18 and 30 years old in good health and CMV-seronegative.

DNA of the CDR3: TGTGCCAGCACACCCGGGACAGCTAACTATGGCTACACCTTC. This codes for CASTPGTANYGYTF. The V call is TRBV18, the J call TRBJ1-2, with 7 bases aligning to TRBD1. The CDR3 loop spans 14 amino acids. Germline lookup yields CDR1 KGHSH and CDR2 LQKENI.